This section outlines one TCR beta chain sequence together with its context. The data derive from a study of blood T cell repertoires in COVID-19. Across the whole study: T cells, B-cell-depleted T cells, or PBMCs supplied cDNA or gDNA.

In the source study's methods: From reference gene primer amplification, estimates of nucleated cell counts were derived. The protocol was immunoSEQ multiplex PCR, while the TCRdb copy is restricted to in-frame clones and leaves out a portion. Clone size and the V and J calls come from that table; the DNA yielded D and trimming. Among more than 65,000 clones listed, around 85% were seen once. This TCR was recovered from a man between 60 and 75 years old with acute or convalescent COVID-19. Source material: peripheral blood.

The CDR3 loop reads CASSVDPGVGGKNIQYF. CDR3 bases: TGTGCCAGCAGCGTAGATCCAGGGGTTGGGGGCAAAAACATTCAGTACTTC. The gene calls are TRBV9 and TRBJ2-4, with D tentatively TRBD1 (6 bases). In germline, CDR1 is SGDLS, CDR2 YYNGEE. V was cut by 0 bases and J by 3 bases, with 16 bases left in between. The CDR3 covers 17 residues.